This T cell receptor (beta chain) derives from a study of blood T cell repertoires in COVID-19. Study-level information: Nucleic acid was either cDNA or gDNA, and it came from T cells, B-cell-depleted T cells, or PBMCs.

Trimming left V 3 bases short and J 4 bases short, with 7 bases between. The CDR3 loop spans 13 amino acids. Germline V gene sequence: CDR1 LNHNV, CDR2 YYDKDF (reference sequence). As processed by the authors: Estimation of nucleated cell counts was performed using reference gene primer amplification. The protocol was immunoSEQ multiplex PCR, while the TCRdb copy is restricted to in-frame clones and leaves out a portion. The V and J calls and clone size come from that table; D and trimming were worked out from the DNA. Here the sample spans 95,000 to 150,000 clones, roughly 88% being singletons. The chain links TRBV15 to TRBJ1-5; no reliable D call. The receptor's source is a woman in her 50s with active or convalescent COVID-19. Sample: peripheral blood. This CDR3 is CATSRDFNQPQHF. The CDR3 region has the DNA TGTGCCACCAGCAGGGACTTTAATCAGCCCCAGCATTTT.